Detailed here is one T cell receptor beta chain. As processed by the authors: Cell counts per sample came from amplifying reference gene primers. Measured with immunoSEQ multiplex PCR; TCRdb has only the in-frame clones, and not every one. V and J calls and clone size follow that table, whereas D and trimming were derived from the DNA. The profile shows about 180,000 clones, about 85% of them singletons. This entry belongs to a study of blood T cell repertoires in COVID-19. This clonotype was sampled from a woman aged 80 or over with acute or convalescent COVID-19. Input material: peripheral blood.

The CDR3 coding sequence is TGTGCCAGCAGCCCTCATCGGCGGGCTGGAAACACCATATATTTT. Protein product: CASSPHRRAGNTIYF. The chain carries TRBV7-2 and TRBJ1-3; D is undetermined. Trimming cost V 5 bases and J 2 bases, with 13 bases left between them. The CDR3 runs to 15 residues. In germline, CDR1 is SGHTA, CDR2 FQGNSA.